Presented here are 15 T cell receptor beta chains from one specimen sequenced in a study of T cells expressing NK-cell markers. TCRdb processed the 5' RACE reads again and assigns one entry to each CDR3 protein, with no DNA. The sample totals 200,000 to 300,000 distinct CDR3 sequences. Material: blood T cells: a sorted CD56 or NKG2C T cell subset, CD4+ or CD8+ T cells, or bulk PBMC T cells (not recorded which). These receptors were taken from a man aged 18 to 30 in good health.

The chain links TRBV7-9 to TRBJ1-1; absent DNA, TCRdb's TRBD1 call cannot be checked. The CDR3 runs 14 residues. The germline V gene encodes CDR1 SEHNR and CDR2 FQNEAQ (reference sequence). CDR3 amino acids: CASSPEQGNTEAFF.

V usage is TRBV20-1 and J usage is TRBJ2-5; no DNA is available, so the TRBD1 call from TCRdb remains unchecked. CDR1 and CDR2 from the germline V gene are DFQATT and SNEGSKA (reference sequence). The CDR3 has 14 residues. This CDR3 reads CSARLGQGKETQYF.

V usage is TRBV11-2 and J usage is TRBJ2-7; TCRdb selects TRBD2, and the lack of DNA leaves this call unchecked. The CDR3 sequence is 16 residues long. In germline, CDR1 is SGHAT, CDR2 FQNNGV. The CDR3 loop is CASSLVLGGGRGEQYF.

The chain joins TRBV7-2 to TRBJ2-3; lacking DNA, the TRBD2 call made by TCRdb goes unchecked. Germline V gene data show CDR1 as SGHTA and CDR2 as FQGNSA. This CDR3 is 17 amino acids long. CDR3 sequence reads: CASSLGLAGGSADTQYF.

The J gene is TRBJ2-3, the V gene TRBV6-6; the TCRdb call, TRBD1, lacks DNA for checking. The CDR3 runs 13 residues. Germline loops: CDR1 MNHNY, CDR2 SVGAGI (reference sequence). Here the CDR3 reads CATQGTSADTQYF.

The rearrangement joins TRBV19 to TRBJ2-1; no DNA is available, so the TRBD2 call from TCRdb remains unchecked. This CDR3 comprises 16 residues. CDR1 is LNHDA and CDR2 is SQIVND in the germline V gene (reference sequence). CDR3 region: CASSSRLAGPYNEQFF.

The chain has TRBV20-1 and TRBJ2-1. Germline CDR1 reads DFQATT; CDR2 reads SNEGSKA (reference sequence). The CDR3 extends over 12 amino acids. The CDR3 sequence: CSASRGDNEQFF.

The gene calls are TRBV20-1 and TRBJ2-7; lacking DNA, the TRBD2 call made by TCRdb goes unchecked. Germline V gives CDR1 DFQATT, CDR2 SNEGSKA (reference sequence). The CDR3 is 17 residues long. This chain's CDR3 is CSASLAGGPPSSYEQYF.

This chain connects TRBV12-3 or TRBV12-4 to TRBJ2-5; TCRdb returns TRBD1, unconfirmable since there is no DNA. The CDR3 is made up of 16 amino acids. The chain's CDR3 is CASSLNNGAPVETQYF.

V and J are TRBV14 and TRBJ2-3; TCRdb returns TRBD1, unconfirmable since there is no DNA. Germline CDR1 and CDR2: SGHDN and FVKESK. The CDR3 runs to 15 residues. The CDR3 is CASSKAGQGTDTQYF.

The rearrangement joins TRBV6-5 to TRBJ2-2; TCRdb reports TRBD2, a call that lacks DNA to check it against. This CDR3 has 16 residues. CDR1 MNHEY and CDR2 SVGAGI come from the germline V gene. The CDR3 loop is CASSYKGGSSTGELFF.

This sequence joins TRBV5-1 and TRBJ2-1; TCRdb lists TRBD2, though no DNA is available to test this call. The CDR3 sequence is 15 residues long. CDR1 is SGHRS and CDR2 is YFSETQ in the germline V gene. The CDR3 region is CASSLGGLAANEQFF.

The CDR3 sequence is CASSRTAAEGYTF. The V call is TRBV7-2, the J call TRBJ1-2; checking the TCRdb D call of TRBD1 is not possible without DNA. Germline lookup yields CDR1 SGHTA and CDR2 FQGNSA. This CDR3 has 13 amino acids.

This rearrangement joins TRBV6-5 to TRBJ1-2; the TRBD1 assignment by TCRdb is unverifiable without DNA. Germline values: CDR1 MNHEY, CDR2 SVGAGI. The CDR3 loop spans 12 amino acids. CDR3 region: CASSRQGVGYTF.

The chain carries TRBV20-1 and TRBJ2-1. The CDR3 covers 13 residues. Germline V gene lookup returns CDR1 DFQATT and CDR2 SNEGSKA (reference sequence). CDR3 sequence reads: CSASSAAYNEQFF.